The rows below give T cell receptor beta chains drawn from one sample of a study of control samples from healthy donors and cancer patients. Clones were sequenced by immunoSEQ multiplex PCR, and TCRdb holds only the in-frame ones, with some missing. The sample lists under 300,000 clones, roughly 87% occurring once. Sequencing was carried out using PBMCs. These TCRs come from a woman aged 60-75 years with lung cancer. Each CDR3 is given with its conserved first and last residue. The D gene is left open where the match is weak. Where a row states a size, it is once, few, many or the class of an expanded clone; other rows omit it.

V gene	J gene	clone size	D gene	CDR3 DNA	CDR3 protein
TRBV5-1	TRBJ2-5	-	TRBD2	TGCGCCAGCAGCTTGGCCTCGGGAGGCGGTGGGACCCAGTACTTC	CASSLASGGGGTQYF
TRBV6-6	TRBJ1-5	-	-	TGTGCCAGCTCCGCCGGGGGGCTAGGTCAGCCCCAGCATTTT	CASSAGGLGQPQHF
TRBV6-5	TRBJ2-7	-	TRBD2	TGTGCCAGCAGTCTCTCCGGGACTAGCGAGTTCGAGCAGTACTTC	CASSLSGTSEFEQYF
TRBV6-5	TRBJ1-2	many	TRBD1	TGTGCCAGCAGACTAGGGGGGACAGACGGCTACACCTTC	CASRLGGTDGYTF
TRBV7-2	TRBJ1-5	-	-	TGTGCCAGCAGAAAACCTACTGAGACGCCCCAGCATTTT	CASRKPTETPQHF
TRBV7-3	TRBJ1-1	-	-	TGTGCCAGCAGCCCGGGATTGAACACTGAAGCTTTCTTT	CASSPGLNTEAFF
TRBV7-9	TRBJ1-2	-	-	TGTGCCAGCAGCTTTTCCCAGGGATGGTATGGCTACACCTTC	CASSFSQGWYGYTF
TRBV12-2	TRBJ1-4	once	-	TGTGCAAGTCGATTAAGAGGGACAAACAGGGGGGGCGTAACTAATGAAAAACTGTTTTTT	CASRLRGTNRGGVTNEKLFF
TRBV10-1	TRBJ2-2	-	-	TGCGCCAGCAGTGATCTTTGGGGGACTGGAACCGGGGAGCTGTTTTTT	CASSDLWGTGTGELFF
TRBV5-1	TRBJ1-6	-	-	TGCGCCAGCAGCTCAAACTCAGGGACCAATAATTCACCCCTCCACTTT	CASSSNSGTNNSPLHF
TRBV5-5	TRBJ1-2	-	TRBD1	TGTGCCAGCAGCCCTGGGAGGGGGCCCTATGGCTACACCTTC	CASSPGRGPYGYTF
TRBV15	TRBJ1-1	many	-	TGTGCCACCAGCAGAGATCACAGGGTTGAAGCTTTCTTT	CATSRDHRVEAFF
TRBV2	TRBJ1-6	-	-	TGTGCCAGCAGCCAGAATAATTCACCCCTCCACTTT	CASSQNNSPLHF
TRBV3-1/TRBV3-2	TRBJ1-1	-	-	TGTGCCAGCAGCCAGAACGACTGGAACACTGAAGCTTTCTTT	CASSQNDWNTEAFF
TRBV28	TRBJ2-5	-	-	TGTGCCAGCAGTTCCCTTCGGCCAGGACGAGAGACCCAGTACTTC	CASSSLRPGRETQYF